These 21 T cell receptor beta chains originate from one sample sequenced in a study of blood T cell repertoires in COVID-19. This table comes from immunoSEQ multiplex PCR, and its TCRdb copy is limited to in-frame clones, with some not included. The sample contains 35,000 to 50,000 clones, 87% of which appear only once. Sequenced input: peripheral blood. These receptor sequences come from a man in his 60s with active COVID-19.

The V call is TRBV5-4, the J call TRBJ2-4; 10 nucleotides match TRBD1. The J segment lost 6 bases and the V segment lost 0 bases, leaving 6 bases of the junction unmatched. This CDR3 spans 16 amino acids. Germline V gives CDR1 SGHNT, CDR2 YYREEE (reference sequence). CDR3 sequence: CASSLDPGTGANIQYF. The CDR3, as DNA: TGTGCCAGCAGCTTGGACCCCGGGACAGGGGCAAACATTCAGTACTTC.

This sequence joins TRBV6-6 and TRBJ2-2; D is perhaps TRBD1 (6 bases). The CDR3 loop spans 16 amino acids. V shed 0 bases and J shed 7 bases, with 15 bases lying between them. Germline CDR1 and CDR2: MNHNY and SVGAGI (reference sequence). CDR3 residues: CASSYSDFLTGGELFF. As DNA, the CDR3 is TGTGCCAGCAGTTACTCGGATTTTCTGACAGGCGGGGAGCTGTTTTTT.

V and J are TRBV28 and TRBJ1-4; TRBD1 matches 10 bases. V lost 4 bases and J lost 8; bases outside the gene matches: 10. The CDR3 is 16 amino acids. Germline CDR1 and CDR2: MDHEN and SYDVKM. CDR3: CASSSPTGGGGEKLFF. DNA for the CDR3: TGTGCCAGCAGTTCCCCGACAGGGGGCGGGGGCGAAAAACTGTTTTTT.

This sequence joins TRBV4-1 and TRBJ2-7; D is perhaps TRBD1 (5 bases). The V gene's germline CDR1 is MGHRA and CDR2 YSYEKL. This CDR3 has 14 amino acids. The germline V and J ends were trimmed by 0 bases and 6 bases, with 12 bases remaining between them. CDR3 sequence reads: CASSQDKQGTEQYF. For the CDR3, the DNA is TGCGCCAGCAGCCAAGATAAGCAGGGAACCGAGCAGTACTTC.

V is TRBV29-1 and J is TRBJ2-3; 8 bases map to TRBD2. This CDR3 spans 15 amino acids. The V gene's germline CDR1 is SQVTM and CDR2 ANQGSEA. V lost 6 bases to trimming and J lost 2 bases; unmatched junction nucleotides: 10. Here the CDR3 reads CSVDRTSSPTDTQYF. CDR3 DNA: TGCAGCGTAGACCGGACTAGCTCGCCCACAGATACGCAGTATTTT.

V is TRBV9 and J is TRBJ1-6; D unresolved. Trimming left V 5 bases short and J 10 bases short, with 10 bases between. This CDR3 region has 12 residues. Germline lookup yields CDR1 SGDLS and CDR2 YYNGEE. The CDR3 protein is CASSHDTSPLHF. The CDR3 nucleotides read TGTGCCAGCAGTCACGACACCTCACCCCTCCACTTT.

This clone was detected a few times. V usage is TRBV7-2 and J usage is TRBJ1-5; TRBD1 matches 8 bases. The CDR3 is made up of 14 amino acids. With V trimmed by 5 bases and J by 7 bases, 7 bases remained unmatched. Per the germline V gene, CDR1 is SGHTA and CDR2 is FQGNSA. In nucleotides, the CDR3 is TGTGCCAGCAGCCCCTCAGGGGGCGGGCAGCCCCAGCATTTT. It encodes CASSPSGGGQPQHF.

The rearrangement links TRBV7-2 to TRBJ1-5; D may be TRBD1 (6 bases). Germline V gives CDR1 SGHTA, CDR2 FQGNSA. The CDR3 runs 13 residues. Trimming pared 7 bases from V and 5 bases from J, leaving 12 bases between. In DNA form, the CDR3 reads TGTGCCAGCACCCAGGGGTTAGATCAGCCCCAGCATTTT. It translates to CASTQGLDQPQHF.

The V and J genes are TRBV6-1 and TRBJ1-6; 10 bases line up with TRBD1. The CDR3 covers 15 residues. Germline V gene sequence: CDR1 MNHNS, CDR2 SASEGT. J gave up 9 bases and V 2 bases, and 4 bases lay outside the gene matches. This CDR3 is CASSEPRQGASPLHF. As DNA, the CDR3 is TGTGCCAGCAGTGAACCCCGACAGGGGGCTTCACCCCTCCACTTT.

This chain joins TRBV2 and TRBJ1-1, with D uncertain. V was clipped by 2 bases and J by 3 bases, with 10 bases between them. The germline V gene has CDR1 SNHLY and CDR2 FYNNEI. This CDR3 region has 14 residues. CDR3: CASSESGSDTEAFF. DNA for the CDR3: TGTGCCAGCAGTGAATCGGGGAGTGACACTGAAGCTTTCTTT.

This clone was counted only a few times. The chain uses TRBV4-1 and TRBJ2-1, with TRBD1 matching over 8 bases. The CDR3 contains 17 residues. The junction had 11 bases not matched to a gene; V was cut back by 0 bases and J by 7 bases. CDR1 and CDR2 from the germline V gene are MGHRA and YSYEKL. Here the CDR3 DNA reads TGCGCCAGCAGCCAAGATGGACGGACAGGGTATACAAATGAGCAGTTCTTC. This codes for CASSQDGRTGYTNEQFF.

This clone showed up many times. The genes are TRBV6-1 and TRBJ1-4, with TRBD1 matching 7 bases. The CDR3 extends over 14 amino acids. V shed 1 base and J 4 bases; nucleotides not matched to a gene: 0. CDR1 is MNHNS, CDR2 SASEGT, per germline. The CDR3 DNA sequence: TGTGCCAGCAGTGAAGGGGACAGTAATGAAAAACTGTTTTTT. Translation gives CASSEGDSNEKLFF.

V gene TRBV13 combines with J gene TRBJ2-5, with D maybe TRBD1 (6 bases). This CDR3 is 14 amino acids long. The ends were cut back, 5 bases at V and 5 bases at J, with 15 bases in the middle. CDR1 and CDR2 from the germline V gene are PRHDT and FYEKMQ (reference sequence). DNA of the CDR3: TGTGCCAGCAGCATGACACAGGGAGCCGAGACCCAGTACTTC. It translates to CASSMTQGAETQYF.

This chain joins TRBV7-2 and TRBJ2-1; D perhaps matches TRBD2 (5 bases). This CDR3 spans 15 amino acids. Germline V lookup: CDR1 SGHTA, CDR2 FQGNSA. Trimming took 6 bases from V and 0 from J, leaving 12 bases between them. As DNA, the CDR3 is TGTGCCAGCAGTACGGACTGGAGCTCCTACAATGAGCAGTTCTTC. Residues: CASSTDWSSYNEQFF.

The chain is built from TRBV11-3 and TRBJ2-1; 14 bases line up with TRBD2. The junction had 6 bases not matched to a gene; V was cut back by 4 bases and J by 4 bases. Germline values: CDR1 SGHNT, CDR2 YENEEA. The CDR3 has 17 residues. In DNA, the CDR3 is TGTGCCAGCAGCTCCACGACTAGCGGGGGGGTATACAATGAGCAGTTCTTC. Its protein is CASSSTTSGGVYNEQFF.

In this sample, this clone turned up once. The V gene is TRBV6-2 or TRBV6-3, the J gene TRBJ1-2; 7 bases match TRBD1. J gave up 8 bases and V 5 bases, and 8 bases lay outside the gene matches. The germline V gene has CDR1 MNHEY and CDR2 SVGEGT. The CDR3 is 13 amino acids. The CDR3 sequence: CASSPRQGRGYTF. The CDR3 DNA sequence: TGTGCCAGCAGTCCCCGACAGGGTAGAGGCTACACCTTC.

CDR3: CASGGGVRNEQFF. In DNA, the CDR3 is TGTGCCAGCGGCGGGGGGGTCCGCAATGAGCAGTTCTTC. The chain employs TRBV28 and TRBJ2-1, with TRBD2 matching 9 bases. Per the germline V gene, CDR1 is MDHEN and CDR2 is SYDVKM. V lost 8 bases and J lost 6; bases outside the gene matches: 5. This CDR3 contains 13 residues.

Only one count was recorded for this clone. The chain carries TRBV3-1 (or the pseudogene TRBV3-2) and TRBJ2-7; 8 bases map to TRBD2. The CDR3 consists of 17 residues. The germline gives CDR1 LGHDT, CDR2 YNNKEL (reference sequence). With V trimmed by 0 bases and J by 1 base, 8 bases remained unmatched. The CDR3 DNA sequence: TGTGCCAGCAGCCAAGAGCTCTTGGCGGGAGGATCCTACGAGCAGTACTTC. It is translated as CASSQELLAGGSYEQYF.

The rearrangement uses TRBV19 and TRBJ2-5; 7 bases fit TRBD2. With V trimmed by 8 bases and J by 11 bases, 14 bases remained unmatched. Germline CDR1 LNHDA, CDR2 SQIVND (reference sequence). This CDR3 has 13 amino acids. The CDR3, as DNA: TGTGCCAGTTCCCAGCGGGGCCGGGACTATCAGTACTTC. It encodes CASSQRGRDYQYF. Full variable domain (missing parts from reference TRBV19 and TRBJ2-5): DGGITQSPKYLFRKEGQNVTLSCEQNLNHDAMYWYRQDPGQGLRLIYYSQIVNDFQKGDIAEGYSVSREKKESFPLTVTSAQKNPTAFYLCASSQRGRDYQYFGPGTRLLVL.

This chain links TRBV5-1 with TRBJ2-2, with 8 bases identical to TRBD2. Unmatched junction bases numbered 12, after V lost 0 bases and J lost 2 bases. This CDR3 has 19 amino acids. The germline CDR1 and CDR2 sequences are SGHRS and YFSETQ. CDR3 sequence: CASSLATLFTSGNTGELFF. CDR3 bases: TGCGCCAGCAGCTTGGCCACGTTGTTTACTAGCGGAAACACCGGGGAGCTGTTTTTT.

The V and J genes are TRBV5-1 and TRBJ1-1; 7 bases are a match to TRBD1. The CDR3 is 15 residues long. V gave up 2 bases and J gave up 2 bases; unmatched junction bases: 6. The germline V gene encodes CDR1 SGHRS and CDR2 YFSETQ. This CDR3 is CASSLRTGPNTEAFF. As DNA, the CDR3 is TGCGCCAGCAGCTTACGGACAGGACCAAACACTGAAGCTTTCTTT.